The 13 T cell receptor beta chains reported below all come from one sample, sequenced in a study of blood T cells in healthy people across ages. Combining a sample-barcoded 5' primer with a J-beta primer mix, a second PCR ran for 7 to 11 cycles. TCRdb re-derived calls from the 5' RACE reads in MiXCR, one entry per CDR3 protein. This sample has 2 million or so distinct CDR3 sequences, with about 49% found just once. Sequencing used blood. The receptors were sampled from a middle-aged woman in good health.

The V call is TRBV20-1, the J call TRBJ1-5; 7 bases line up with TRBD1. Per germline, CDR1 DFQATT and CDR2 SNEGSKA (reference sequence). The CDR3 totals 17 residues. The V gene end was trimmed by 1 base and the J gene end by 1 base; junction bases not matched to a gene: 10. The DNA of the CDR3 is TGCAGTGCTAGAGGATTTCTCCAGGGGGAAAGCAATCAGCCCCAGCATTTT. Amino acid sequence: CSARGFLQGESNQPQHF.

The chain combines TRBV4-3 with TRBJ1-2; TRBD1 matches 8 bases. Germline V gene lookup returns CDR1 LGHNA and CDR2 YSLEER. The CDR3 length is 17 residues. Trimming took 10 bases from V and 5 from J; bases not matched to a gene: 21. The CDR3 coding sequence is TGCGCCAACAACCCCGCAGGACAGGGAAGGGGCCTTTATGGCTACACCTTC. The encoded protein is CANNPAGQGRGLYGYTF.

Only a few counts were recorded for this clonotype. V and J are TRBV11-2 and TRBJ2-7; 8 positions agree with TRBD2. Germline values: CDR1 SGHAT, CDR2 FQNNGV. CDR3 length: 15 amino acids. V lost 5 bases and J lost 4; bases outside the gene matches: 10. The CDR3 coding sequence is TGTGCCAGCAGCAACCCCCCTAGCGGGTTTTACGAGCAGTACTTC. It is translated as CASSNPPSGFYEQYF.

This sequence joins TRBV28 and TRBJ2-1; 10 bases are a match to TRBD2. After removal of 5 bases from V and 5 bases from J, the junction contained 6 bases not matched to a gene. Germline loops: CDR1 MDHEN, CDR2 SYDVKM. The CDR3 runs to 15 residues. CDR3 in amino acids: CASSILSGGDNEQFF. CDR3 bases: TGTGCCAGCAGTATTTTAAGCGGGGGGGACAATGAGCAGTTCTTC.

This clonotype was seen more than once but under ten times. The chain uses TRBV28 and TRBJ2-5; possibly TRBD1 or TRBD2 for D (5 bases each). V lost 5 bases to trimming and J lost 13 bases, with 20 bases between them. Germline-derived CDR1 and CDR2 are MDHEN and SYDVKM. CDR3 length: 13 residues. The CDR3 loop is CASSTGTPIVAYF. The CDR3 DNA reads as TGTGCCAGCAGTACCGGGACCCCCATCGTTGCGTACTTC.

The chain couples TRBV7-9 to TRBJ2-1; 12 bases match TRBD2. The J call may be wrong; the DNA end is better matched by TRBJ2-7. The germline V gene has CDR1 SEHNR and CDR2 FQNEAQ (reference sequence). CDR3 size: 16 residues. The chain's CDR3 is CASSARTSGDYNEQYF. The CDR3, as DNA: TGTGCCAGCAGCGCTCGGACTAGCGGGGATTACAATGAGCAGTACTTC.

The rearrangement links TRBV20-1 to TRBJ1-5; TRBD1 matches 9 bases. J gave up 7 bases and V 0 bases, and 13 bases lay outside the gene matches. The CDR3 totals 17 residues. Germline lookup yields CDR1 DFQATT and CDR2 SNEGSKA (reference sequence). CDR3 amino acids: CSARDSIVDRGRQPQHF. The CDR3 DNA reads TGCAGTGCTAGAGATTCGATCGTGGACAGGGGAAGGCAGCCCCAGCATTTT.

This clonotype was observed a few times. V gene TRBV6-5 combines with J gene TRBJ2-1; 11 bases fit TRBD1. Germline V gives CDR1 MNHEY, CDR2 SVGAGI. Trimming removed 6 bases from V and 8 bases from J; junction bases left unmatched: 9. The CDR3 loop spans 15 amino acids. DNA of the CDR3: TGTGCCAGCAGGCCGGACAGGGGGCTAATCCATGAGCAGTTCTTC. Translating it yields CASRPDRGLIHEQFF.

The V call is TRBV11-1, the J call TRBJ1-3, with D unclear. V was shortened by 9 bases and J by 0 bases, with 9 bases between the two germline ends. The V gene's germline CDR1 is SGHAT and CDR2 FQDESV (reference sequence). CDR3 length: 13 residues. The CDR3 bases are TGTGCCAGATGTGCGCACTCTGGAAACACCATATATTTT. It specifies CARCAHSGNTIYF.

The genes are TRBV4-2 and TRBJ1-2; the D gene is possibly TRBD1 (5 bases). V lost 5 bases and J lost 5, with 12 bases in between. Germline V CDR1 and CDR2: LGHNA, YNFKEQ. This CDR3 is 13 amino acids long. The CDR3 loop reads CASSVGGWYGYTF. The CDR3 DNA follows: TGTGCCAGCAGCGTCGGGGGTTGGTATGGCTACACCTTC.

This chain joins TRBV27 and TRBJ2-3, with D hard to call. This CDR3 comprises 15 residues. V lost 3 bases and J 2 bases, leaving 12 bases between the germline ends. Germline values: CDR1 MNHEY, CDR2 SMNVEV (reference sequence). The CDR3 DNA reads TGTGCCAGCAGTTTTCTTGGGTCCAACACAGATACGCAGTATTTT. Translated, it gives CASSFLGSNTDTQYF.

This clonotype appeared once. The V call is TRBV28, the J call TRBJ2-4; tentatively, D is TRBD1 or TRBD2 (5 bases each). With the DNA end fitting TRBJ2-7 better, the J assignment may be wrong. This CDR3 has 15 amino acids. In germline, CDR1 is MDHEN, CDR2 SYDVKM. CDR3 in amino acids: CASSQTGAVDYEQYF. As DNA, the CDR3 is TGTGCCAGCAGTCAAACCGGGGCCGTCGATTACGAGCAGTACTTC.

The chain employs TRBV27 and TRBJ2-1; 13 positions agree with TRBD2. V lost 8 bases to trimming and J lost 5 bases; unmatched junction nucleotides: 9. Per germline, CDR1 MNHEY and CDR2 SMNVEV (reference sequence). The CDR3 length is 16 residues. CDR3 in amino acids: CASWRTSGGINNEQFF. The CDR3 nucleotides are TGTGCCAGCTGGAGGACTAGCGGGGGTATCAACAATGAGCAGTTCTTC.